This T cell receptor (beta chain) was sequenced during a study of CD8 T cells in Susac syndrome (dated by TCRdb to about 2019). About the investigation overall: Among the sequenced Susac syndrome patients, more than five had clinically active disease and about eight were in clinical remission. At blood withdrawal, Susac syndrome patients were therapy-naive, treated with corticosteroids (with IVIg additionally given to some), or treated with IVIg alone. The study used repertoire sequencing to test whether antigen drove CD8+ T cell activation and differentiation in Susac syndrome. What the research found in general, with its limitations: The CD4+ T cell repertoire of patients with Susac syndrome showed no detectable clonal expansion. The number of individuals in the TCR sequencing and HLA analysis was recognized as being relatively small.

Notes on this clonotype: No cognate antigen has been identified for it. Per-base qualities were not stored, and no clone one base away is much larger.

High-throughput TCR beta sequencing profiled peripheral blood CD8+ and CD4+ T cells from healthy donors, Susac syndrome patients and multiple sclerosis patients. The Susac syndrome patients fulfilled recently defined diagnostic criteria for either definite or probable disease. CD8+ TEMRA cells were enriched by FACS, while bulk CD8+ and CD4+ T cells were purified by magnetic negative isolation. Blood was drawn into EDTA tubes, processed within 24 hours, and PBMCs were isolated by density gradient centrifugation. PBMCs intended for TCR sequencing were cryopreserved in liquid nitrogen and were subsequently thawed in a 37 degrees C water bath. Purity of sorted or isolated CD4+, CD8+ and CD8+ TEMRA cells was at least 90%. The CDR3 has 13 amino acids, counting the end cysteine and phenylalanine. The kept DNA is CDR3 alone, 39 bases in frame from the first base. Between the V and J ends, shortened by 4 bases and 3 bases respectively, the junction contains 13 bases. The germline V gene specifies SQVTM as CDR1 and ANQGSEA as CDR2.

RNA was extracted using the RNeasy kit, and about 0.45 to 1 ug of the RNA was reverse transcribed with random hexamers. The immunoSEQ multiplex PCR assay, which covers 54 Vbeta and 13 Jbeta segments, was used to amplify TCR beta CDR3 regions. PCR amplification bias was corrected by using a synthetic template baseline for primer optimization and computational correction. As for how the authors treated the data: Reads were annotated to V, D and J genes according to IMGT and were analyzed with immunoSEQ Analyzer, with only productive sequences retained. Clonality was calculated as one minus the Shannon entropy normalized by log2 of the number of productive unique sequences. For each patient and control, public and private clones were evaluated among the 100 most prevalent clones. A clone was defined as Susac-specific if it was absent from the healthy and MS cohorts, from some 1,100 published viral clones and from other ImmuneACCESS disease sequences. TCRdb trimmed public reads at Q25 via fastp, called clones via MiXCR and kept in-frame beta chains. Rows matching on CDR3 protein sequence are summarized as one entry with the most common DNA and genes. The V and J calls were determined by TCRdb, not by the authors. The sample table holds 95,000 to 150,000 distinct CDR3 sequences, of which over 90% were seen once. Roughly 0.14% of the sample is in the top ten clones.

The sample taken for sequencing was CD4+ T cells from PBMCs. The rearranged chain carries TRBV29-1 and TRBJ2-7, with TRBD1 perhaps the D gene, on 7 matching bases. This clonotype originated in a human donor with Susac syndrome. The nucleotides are TGCAGCGTTGTCAGACAGGGAGGCTACGAGCAGTACTTC. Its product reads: CSVVRQGGYEQYF.